The source of this T cell receptor beta chain is a study of cytomegalovirus exposure and HLA in healthy donors. Study results and limitations: In a later analysis, V- and J-gene trimming of beta chains associated with a DCLRE1C missense variant, replicated independently.

Germline V gene lookup returns CDR1 SGDLS and CDR2 YYNGEE. The CDR3 totals 14 residues. Trimming removed 7 bases from V and 2 bases from J; junction bases left unmatched: 3. On this clone itself: Its target is not known.

Amplification used 60 Vbeta primers and 13 Jbeta primers. The method was immunoSEQ multiplex PCR; TCRdb's version includes in-frame clones alone and lacks a portion of them. The data show 60,000 to 85,000 clones, with approximately 82% seen just once and 18% held by the top ten. The sequence came from a man between 65 and 85 years old in good health and CMV-seropositive. Sequencing was done on a sample of PBMCs. The chain joins TRBV9 to TRBJ1-4, with 9 bases that match TRBD1. The CDR3 bases are TGTGCCAGCGGAACAGGGGGCACTAATGAAAAACTGTTTTTT. Translation gives CASGTGGTNEKLFF.